Listed below are T cell receptor beta chains from one sample, sequenced in a study of blood T cell repertoires in COVID-19. TCRdb's table, derived via immunoSEQ multiplex PCR, lists solely in-frame clones and lacks some. The sample yields hundreds of thousands of clones, roughly nine tenths seen once. Material: peripheral blood. These receptors came from a man aged 18 to 35 with COVID-19, enrolled during active disease. Both conserved end residues are part of each CDR3. A D gene is named only where the DNA matches it firmly. The listing skips clone size in some rows; elsewhere it reads once, few, many or a size class.

clone_size j_call d_call v_call cdr3_nt cdr3_aa
- TRBJ2-1 TRBD2 TRBV11-3 TGTGCCAGCAGCCCCTACCTACTAGCGGGAGACTACAATGAGCAGTTCTTC CASSPYLLAGDYNEQFF
- TRBJ2-1 TRBD2 TRBV9 TGTGCCAGCAGCTTCGGGTTAGCGGGGAGCTACAATGAGCAGTTCTTC CASSFGLAGSYNEQFF
- TRBJ2-7 TRBD1 TRBV7-9 TGTGCCAGCAGCACCTCCGGGACAGGGGACGAGCAGTACTTC CASSTSGTGDEQYF
- TRBJ2-3 - TRBV18 TGTGCCAGCTCACTCTCCACAGGTAGCACAGATACGCAGTATTTT CASSLSTGSTDTQYF
- TRBJ2-6 TRBD1 TRBV27 TGTGCCAGCAGTTTGACAGGGGCAGGGGCCAACGTCCTGACTTTC CASSLTGAGANVLTF
- TRBJ2-7 - TRBV6-5 TGTGCCAGCAGTTACCAGGGGCTGACTTACGAGCAGTACTTC CASSYQGLTYEQYF
- TRBJ1-1 TRBD1 TRBV20-1 TGCAGTGCTAGTGGGACAGTTGCTGAAGCTTTCTTT CSASGTVAEAFF
- TRBJ1-2 - TRBV23-1 TGCGCCAGCAGTCAATGTACAGGGAGATTTGGCTACACCTTC CASSQCTGRFGYTF
once TRBJ2-2 TRBD1 TRBV6-5 TGTGCCAGCAACGTGGACAGGGTGAACACCGGGGAGCTGTTTTTT CASNVDRVNTGELFF
- TRBJ2-1 TRBD2 TRBV2 TGTGCCAGCAAGAGCGGGAGTTTCTACAATGAGCAGTTCTTC CASKSGSFYNEQFF
once TRBJ2-1 - TRBV5-4 TGTGCCAGCAGCCCTCTCCGGGTCGGAACCTACAATGAGCAGTTCTTC CASSPLRVGTYNEQFF
- TRBJ2-7 - TRBV11-2 TGTGCCAGCAGCCCCCGGCGGGCCACCTACGAGCAGTACTTC CASSPRRATYEQYF
- TRBJ2-5 TRBD2 TRBV11-2 TGTGCCAGCAGTCGAAGCCTAGCGGGGGGGCAAGAGACCCAGTACTTC CASSRSLAGGQETQYF
- TRBJ1-2 - TRBV10-2 TGCGCCAGCAGTGACAGAAATAACTATGGCTACACCTTC CASSDRNNYGYTF
- TRBJ1-5 - TRBV19 TGTGCCAGTAGTATAATCGAGGGTATTAATCAGCCCCAGCATTTT CASSIIEGINQPQHF
few TRBJ1-4 TRBD1 TRBV19 TGTGCCAGTAGTTCTAGGCCGGGACAGGGAATTTCTTTTTATGGTGAAAAACTGTTTTTT CASSSRPGQGISFYGEKLFF
- TRBJ1-2 - TRBV2 TGTGCCAGCAGCGCCGGGGAGTCCTATGGCTACACCTTC CASSAGESYGYTF
- TRBJ2-3 - TRBV21-1 TGTGCCAGCAGCAAAATCGGGACAGGGATGACGGATACGCAGTATTTT CASSKIGTGMTDTQYF
- TRBJ1-3 - TRBV6-5 TGTGCCAGCAGTTCACAGCGGAGGTCTGGAAACACCATATATTTT CASSSQRRSGNTIYF
- TRBJ2-7 - TRBV18 TGTGCCAGCTCCCGCTCCTACGAGCAGTACTTC CASSRSYEQYF
- TRBJ2-1 TRBD2 TRBV6-1 TGTGCCAGCAGTGAATTAGCGGGAGGCTACAATGAGCAGTTCTTC CASSELAGGYNEQFF
- TRBJ2-1 - TRBV30 TGTGCCTGTGTGGTCGGGTTTTCCTACAATGAGCAGTTCTTC CACVVGFSYNEQFF
- TRBJ2-7 - TRBV5-5 TGTGCCAGCAGCTTGTGGCGGGGTTCCTACGAGCAGTACTTC CASSLWRGSYEQYF
- TRBJ1-2 TRBD1 TRBV6-5 TGTGCCAGCAGAGACATCGGACAGGGGCCCTATGGCTACACCTTC CASRDIGQGPYGYTF
once TRBJ2-7 - TRBV12-5 TGTGCTAGTGGACCTCTTAACGGCTACGAGCAGTACTTC CASGPLNGYEQYF
- TRBJ1-3 TRBD1 TRBV12-5 TGTGCTAGTGGTGTGACAGGGGCTGGAAACACCATATATTTT CASGVTGAGNTIYF
- TRBJ2-3 - TRBV3-1/TRBV3-2 TGTGCCAGCAGCCAGTTCGGAGATACGCAGTATTTT CASSQFGDTQYF
- TRBJ1-2 - TRBV23-1 TGCGCCAGCAGTACAACCCTGTATGGCTACACCTTC CASSTTLYGYTF
once TRBJ1-3 TRBD1 TRBV6-6 TGTGCCAGCAGCTCACAGGGGGCGAACACCATATATTTT CASSSQGANTIYF
- TRBJ1-6 TRBD1 TRBV6-6 TGTGCCAGCAGTTACGCGGGGACAGCCAATTCACCCCTCCACTTT CASSYAGTANSPLHF
- TRBJ2-3 TRBD1 TRBV5-1 TGCGCCAGCAGCCTAGACAGGGGCAGTACAGATACGCAGTATTTT CASSLDRGSTDTQYF
- TRBJ2-1 - TRBV5-4 TGTGCCAGCAGCTTGGCCACAGGGCGGGCGTACAATGAGCAGTTCTTC CASSLATGRAYNEQFF
- TRBJ2-7 TRBD2 TRBV13 TGTGCCAGCCGTCGGGGACTAGGATTGTACGAGCAGTACTTC CASRRGLGLYEQYF
- TRBJ1-2 TRBD1 TRBV6-1 TGTGCCAGCAGTGAATGGGCTACAGGGGGCGCGTACTATGGCTACACCTTC CASSEWATGGAYYGYTF
few TRBJ2-7 TRBD2 TRBV10-2 TGCGCCACCAAGACTAGCGGGGGCTACGAGCAGTACTTC CATKTSGGYEQYF
- TRBJ2-1 TRBD2 TRBV27 TGTGCCACCTCGACTAGCGGGGTAAGAAATGAGCAGTTCTTC CATSTSGVRNEQFF
- TRBJ2-5 TRBD1 TRBV5-4 TGTGCCAGCAGCACGACAGGGGTTGAGACCCAGTACTTC CASSTTGVETQYF
once TRBJ1-4 - TRBV5-4 TGTGCCAGCAGCTTGGCGCAGAGACGGGTACTTGTTTCTAAGAAACTGTTTTTT CASSLAQRRVLVSKKLFF